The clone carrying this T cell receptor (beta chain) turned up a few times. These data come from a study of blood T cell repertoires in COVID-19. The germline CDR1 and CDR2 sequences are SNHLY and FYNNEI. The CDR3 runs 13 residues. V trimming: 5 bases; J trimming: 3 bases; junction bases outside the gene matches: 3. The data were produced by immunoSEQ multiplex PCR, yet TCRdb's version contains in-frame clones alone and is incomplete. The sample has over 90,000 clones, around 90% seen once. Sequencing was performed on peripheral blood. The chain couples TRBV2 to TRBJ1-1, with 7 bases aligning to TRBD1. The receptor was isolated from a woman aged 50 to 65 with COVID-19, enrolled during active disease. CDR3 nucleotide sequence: TGTGCCAGCAGTACTACAGGGGACACTGAAGCTTTCTTT. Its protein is CASSTTGDTEAFF.